This T cell receptor (beta chain) was retrieved from a study of blood T cell repertoires in COVID-19. Study as a whole: Sites in the United States, Italy and Spain provided acute and convalescent COVID-19 samples.

TCRdb keeps only in-frame clones here, not all; method: immunoSEQ multiplex PCR. Found here are under 200,000 clones, around 84% of them singletons; the top ten hold 8%. Participants' own reports of clinical history determined their cohort assignment. Cohort 3 donors were reported recovered after two negative PCRs, clearance, or symptom resolution. V gave up 6 bases and J gave up 9 bases, with 15 bases separating them. There are 14 residues in the CDR3. Per germline, CDR1 MNHEY and CDR2 SVGEGT. The source material was PBMCs or T cells enriched from blood (not recorded which). V is TRBV6-2 or TRBV6-3 and J is TRBJ1-6, with D unclear. The source of this sequence is a woman aged 45-65 years who had recovered from COVID-19. CDR3 residues: CASSRPGGLSPLHF. Here the CDR3 DNA reads TGTGCCAGCAGCCGCCCCGGAGGGCTTTCACCCCTCCACTTT.